This is a list of T cell receptor beta chains from one sample in a study of post-analysis software for immune sequencing data. TCRdb independently ran MiXCR on the PCR reads; one entry per CDR3 protein. The sample lists around 500,000 distinct CDR3 sequences, around a third occurring once. Material: blood. The receptor source for this set is a girl younger than 18 with multiple sclerosis. Both conserved end residues are part of each CDR3. D genes are given only for firm matches. A clone size is listed for some rows: how often the clone was seen (once, few, many), or a class if it is expanded.

once	TRBV24-1	.	TRBJ2-7	TGTGCCACCAGTGATTTGCAAGGGCCAGGTCGCCGCGATGGCGAGCAGTACTTC	CATSDLQGPGRRDGEQYF
.	TRBV14	.	TRBJ1-2	TGTGCCAGCAGCCAAGTGTCCAGTGGCTATGGCTACACCTTC	CASSQVSSGYGYTF
.	TRBV9	TRBD1	TRBJ2-7	TGTGCCAGCAGCAGGGGACAGGTTTCCTACGAGCAGTACTTC	CASSRGQVSYEQYF
.	TRBV12-3/TRBV12-4	TRBD1	TRBJ1-5	TGTGCCAGCACCCTAGCCTCGGGGACAGGGGGCCTTCAGCCCCAGCATTTT	CASTLASGTGGLQPQHF
.	TRBV7-8	.	TRBJ2-1	TGTGCCAGCAGCTTAGGTGACAGGTTACCACCTGAGCAGTTCTTC	CASSLGDRLPPEQFF
.	TRBV5-1	.	TRBJ2-7	TGCGCCAGCAGCTTGACCAGGAGGTTCGAGCAGTACTTC	CASSLTRRFEQYF
few	TRBV12-3/TRBV12-4	.	TRBJ2-1	TGTGCCAGCAGTGACGGACGGGTCCCCAAGCAGTTCTTC	CASSDGRVPKQFF
few	TRBV6-1	TRBD2	TRBJ2-3	TGTGCCAGCAGTGAAGCAAAACTAGCGGGACTAATGGCGGCGACAGATACGCAGTATTTT	CASSEAKLAGLMAATDTQYF
.	TRBV18	.	TRBJ2-5	TGTGCCAGCTCACCACCGCCGGGGGGCTGGGAGACCCAGTACTTC	CASSPPPGGWETQYF
few	TRBV2	.	TRBJ2-1	TGTGCCAGCAGCGTCGAGAAGGGTGAGCAGTTCTTC	CASSVEKGEQFF
few	TRBV5-1	TRBD1	TRBJ2-1	TGCGCCAGCAGCTTGGGACAGGGGGCGCTAATCAATGAGCAGTTCTTC	CASSLGQGALINEQFF
few	TRBV20-1	.	TRBJ2-7	TGCAGTGCTAGAAAGACAGTCTCCGAGCAGTACTTC	CSARKTVSEQYF
.	TRBV5-1	TRBD1	TRBJ2-3	TGCGCCAGCAGCCCCCGGGACAGGGTCGCAGATACGCAGTATTTT	CASSPRDRVADTQYF
.	TRBV11-2	TRBD1	TRBJ1-2	TGTGCCAGCAGCCCCCAGGGGGGACCTAACTATGGCTACACCTTC	CASSPQGGPNYGYTF
few	TRBV7-9	TRBD1	TRBJ1-1	TGTGCCAGCAGTCCAAGGGGGACAGGGGTAGTCACTGAAGCTTTCTTT	CASSPRGTGVVTEAFF
.	TRBV6-1	TRBD1	TRBJ2-7	TGTGCCAGCAAAGGCTACCGGGACAGGGCACGCTACGAGCAGTACTTC	CASKGYRDRARYEQYF
.	TRBV6-1	.	TRBJ2-6	TGTGCCAGCAGCCCCGATCAATCCGGGGCCAACGTCCTGACTTTC	CASSPDQSGANVLTF
many	TRBV20-1	.	TRBJ2-7	TGCAGTGCTAGAGGCCCAGGAGCCTACGAGCAGTACTTC	CSARGPGAYEQYF
few	TRBV11-2	.	TRBJ2-3	TGTGCCAGCAGCTTAGATCTGGCGGGGAGATGGTGGGATACGCAGTATTTT	CASSLDLAGRWWDTQYF
few	TRBV6-5	.	TRBJ2-1	TGTGCCAGCAGTTCCCTCTTTACAGTATACAATGAGCAGTTCTTC	CASSSLFTVYNEQFF
.	TRBV4-1	.	TRBJ2-1	TGCGCCAGCAGCCAGCCGGGACGCACTTCCTACAATGAGCAGTTCTTC	CASSQPGRTSYNEQFF
.	TRBV20-1	TRBD2	TRBJ2-3	TGCAGTGCTTTGACTAGCGGGGGGTCAGATACGCAGTATTTT	CSALTSGGSDTQYF
.	TRBV20-1	.	TRBJ2-7	TGCAGTGCTAGTGGGGGGGAGCAGTACTTC	CSASGGEQYF
few	TRBV20-1	TRBD2	TRBJ2-1	TGCAGTGCTAGATTTAGCGGGGGGTTCCCCTCCTACAATGAGCAGTTCTTC	CSARFSGGFPSYNEQFF
.	TRBV5-1	TRBD2	TRBJ2-5	TGCGCCAGCAGCGCGCGGGGGGGCCAACAGACCCAGTACTTC	CASSARGGQQTQYF
few	TRBV10-3	TRBD1	TRBJ2-5	TGTGCCATCAGTGAACCGGGACAGCCGAAAGAGACCCAGTACTTC	CAISEPGQPKETQYF
.	TRBV11-2	TRBD2	TRBJ2-1	TGTGCCAGCAGCCCTAGGACTAGCGGGGCGGGCTACAATGAGCAGTTCTTC	CASSPRTSGAGYNEQFF
few	TRBV7-2	.	TRBJ2-7	TGTGCCAGCAGTCCCCTTCGGACAACAACCTACGAGCAGTACTTC	CASSPLRTTTYEQYF
few	TRBV7-9	.	TRBJ2-3	TGTGCCAGCAGCAAGAGGGGCCACACAGATACGCAGTATTTT	CASSKRGHTDTQYF
few	TRBV20-1	TRBD1	TRBJ2-5	TGCAGTGCTCCCGACAGGGGGCAAGAGACCCAGTACTTC	CSAPDRGQETQYF
.	TRBV13	TRBD2	TRBJ2-1	TGTGCCAGCAGCAGCCGGACTAGCGGGGGTCGGTATGAGCAGTTCTTC	CASSSRTSGGRYEQFF
.	TRBV10-3	.	TRBJ1-2	TGTGCCATCAGTGAGTCCGGGTTGGCCTATGGCTACACCTTC	CAISESGLAYGYTF
few	TRBV15	.	TRBJ1-2	TGTGCCACCAGCAGATCCCGGGTTAACTATGGCTACACCTTC	CATSRSRVNYGYTF
few	TRBV5-6	.	TRBJ2-6	TGTGCCAGCAGCTTGGATGGACATTCTGGGGCCAACGTCCTGACTTTC	CASSLDGHSGANVLTF
.	TRBV20-1	.	TRBJ2-1	TGCAGGCCATCTACAGGGACCATCCACAATGAGCAGTTCTTC	CRPSTGTIHNEQFF
few	TRBV5-1	TRBD2	TRBJ2-4	TGCGCCAGCAGCGAGCGGGGGGCGGAAAACATTCAGTACTTC	CASSERGAENIQYF
.	TRBV5-1	.	TRBJ2-7	TGCGCCAGCAGCTTGGGGTCCGGGACAAACTACGAGCAGTACTTC	CASSLGSGTNYEQYF